This passage covers 10 T cell receptor beta chains from one sample sequenced in a study of shared clonotypes between healthy human individuals. Assay: immunoSEQ multiplex PCR; the TCRdb copy retains only in-frame clones and omits some. In the table there are about 490,000 clones, approximately 82% of which are singletons. Specimen: PBMCs. Source of these receptors: a woman in her 40s in good health. Some clones in this sample may be carry-over from other donors' samples.

Here the CDR3 reads CASRREQDSDTQYF. Written as DNA, the CDR3 is TGTGCCAGCAGGAGGGAGCAGGACTCAGATACGCAGTATTTT. The V call is TRBV6-1, the J call TRBJ2-3; D is perhaps TRBD2 (5 bases). Germline V gene lookup returns CDR1 MNHNS and CDR2 SASEGT. The germline V and J ends were trimmed by 6 bases and 4 bases, with 14 bases remaining between them. The CDR3 loop spans 14 amino acids.

CDR3 loop: CASSLETLDEQFF. The CDR3 DNA is TGTGCCAGCAGCTTGGAGACATTGGATGAGCAGTTCTTC. J is TRBJ2-1 and V is TRBV5-4; no reliable D call. The CDR3 sequence is 13 residues long. CDR1 is SGHNT, CDR2 YYREEE, per germline (reference sequence). V shed 0 bases and J shed 8 bases, with 9 bases lying between them.

In its sample, this clone was seen a few times. The identical CDR3 is also encoded by other nucleotide sequences in the sample. The V gene is TRBV4-2, the J gene TRBJ1-1; 10 bases line up with TRBD1. There are 13 residues in the CDR3. Germline assignment: CDR1 LGHNA and CDR2 YNFKEQ. V was clipped by 5 bases and J by 3 bases; unmatched bases: 0. The CDR3 here is CASSGTGDTEAFF. The CDR3 DNA follows: TGTGCCAGCAGCGGGACAGGGGACACTGAAGCTTTCTTT.

CDR3 in amino acids: CSVEELILNTEAFF. The DNA of the CDR3 is TGCAGCGTTGAGGAACTAATATTGAACACTGAAGCTTTCTTT. The chain combines TRBV29-1 with TRBJ1-1; D gene uncertain. Germline V gene data show CDR1 as SQVTM and CDR2 as ANQGSEA. V dropped 3 bases and J dropped 0 bases, with 11 bases sitting between them. The length of the CDR3 is 14 residues.

Comments on this clone: In the same sample, other DNA sequences code for this CDR3. The V call is TRBV5-6, the J call TRBJ2-5, with D possibly matching TRBD2 (5 bases). The CDR3 sequence is 14 residues long. Germline assignment: CDR1 SGHDT and CDR2 YYEEEE. The V end was cut by 4 bases, the J end by 8 bases, with 18 bases between. CDR3 sequence reads: CASSLPGFKETQYF. The CDR3 nucleotides read TGTGCCAGCAGCCTTCCGGGGTTTAAGGAAACCCAGTACTTC. Filled out from reference TRBV5-6 and TRBJ2-5, the complete variable domain reads DAGVTQSPTHLIKTRGQQVTLRCSPKSGHDTVSWYQQALGQGPQFIFQYYEEEERQRGNFPDRFSGHQFPNYSSELNVNALLLGDSALYLCASSLPGFKETQYFGPGTRLLVL.

V is TRBV9 and J is TRBJ2-5; D is perhaps TRBD1 (6 bases). Germline lookup yields CDR1 SGDLS and CDR2 YYNGEE. This CDR3 comprises 14 residues. Trimming stripped 3 bases from V and 4 bases from J, with 13 bases between. CDR3: CASSALRGLETQYF. The CDR3 nucleotides are TGTGCCAGCAGCGCCCTTAGGGGGTTAGAGACCCAGTACTTC.

The chain employs TRBV7-3 and TRBJ2-1; possibly TRBD1 for D (5 bases). This CDR3 spans 17 amino acids. Germline V gene lookup returns CDR1 SGHTA and CDR2 FQGTGA. Between the trimmed V and J ends, which lost 5 bases and 2 bases, there was a span of 19 bases. CDR3 loop: CASSAQGSSLPYNEQFF. The DNA of the CDR3 is TGTGCCAGCAGCGCCCAGGGTTCGTCCTTACCCTACAATGAGCAGTTCTTC.

The chain combines TRBV5-1 with TRBJ2-5; 8 bases map to TRBD1. The CDR3 totals 16 residues. In germline, CDR1 is SGHRS, CDR2 YFSETQ. V was pared by 0 bases and J by 2 bases, with 6 bases of the junction left unmatched. The CDR3 region has the DNA TGCGCCAGCAGCTTGGCCGGGACAGGTATACAAGAGACCCAGTACTTC. Its protein is CASSLAGTGIQETQYF.

This clone was counted a single time. This chain joins TRBV19 and TRBJ1-5; no firm D call. This CDR3 has 13 residues. Germline V gene sequence: CDR1 LNHDA, CDR2 SQIVND (reference sequence). V gave up 0 bases and J gave up 1 base, with 1 base separating them. Written as DNA, the CDR3 is TGTGCCAGTAGTATAGAGAGCAATCAGCCCCAGCATTTT. This codes for CASSIESNQPQHF.

The count of this clone is one. The CDR3 spells CASSVESMALYEQYF. The CDR3 DNA sequence: TGTGCCAGCAGCGTGGAGTCTATGGCCCTCTACGAGCAGTACTTC. The chain uses TRBV5-4 and TRBJ2-7; no clear D gene. This CDR3 region has 15 residues. The V gene's germline CDR1 is SGHNT and CDR2 YYREEE (reference sequence). Trimming shortened V by 4 bases and J by 3 bases, and 17 bases separated the two germline ends.